This is a list of T cell receptor beta chains from one sample in a study of OX40 agonist ivuxolimab in advanced cancers. Profiling relied on immunoSEQ multiplex PCR, and the TCRdb table lists in-frame clones only, not all of them. The repertoire holds around 82,000 clones, with 88% as singletons. Sequenced here: CD4+ or CD8+ T cells sorted from blood, sampled in a trial of the OX40 agonist ivuxolimab. These receptors all stem from an adult with an advanced solid tumor such as melanoma, head and neck, liver or kidney cancer. The CDR3 runs from the conserved cysteine through the conserved F or W. Each record gives: V gene, J gene, D gene, clone size, CDR3 DNA, CDR3 protein. A D gene is named only where the DNA matches it firmly. Clone sizes are given selectively: once, few, many, or a class where the clone is expanded.

TRBV5-1	TRBJ2-3	-	-	TGCGCCAGCAGCTTCGATACCACAGATACGCAGTATTTT	CASSFDTTDTQYF
TRBV7-7	TRBJ2-7	-	-	TGTGCTAGCAGCCCTGGGACCGGAAGTTATGGGCAGTACTTC	CASSPGTGSYGQYF
TRBV7-2	TRBJ2-7	-	-	TGTGCCAGCAGCTACCCGGGCGGAGGGCAGTACTTC	CASSYPGGGQYF
TRBV11-2	TRBJ2-7	TRBD1	-	TGTGCCAGCAGCTTAGGTGGACAGGGGTCCTACTACGAGCAGTACTTC	CASSLGGQGSYYEQYF
TRBV5-1	TRBJ1-2	-	-	TGCGCCAGCAGCTTGGCCGGGGGCGATGGCTACACCTTC	CASSLAGGDGYTF
TRBV14	TRBJ2-3	-	-	TGTGCCAGCACCCGAGGCCGGACAGATACGCAGTATTTT	CASTRGRTDTQYF
TRBV5-6	TRBJ2-5	-	-	TGTGCCAGCAGCCCGGTCGGGGGGCCGCGCCAAGAGACCCAGTACTTC	CASSPVGGPRQETQYF
TRBV28	TRBJ2-5	-	-	TGTGCCAGCAGTTTGTTAGGGAAGGAGACCCAGTACTTC	CASSLLGKETQYF
TRBV6-5	TRBJ2-7	-	-	TGTGCCAGCAGGACCGGTAGGTCCTACGAGCAGTACTTC	CASRTGRSYEQYF
TRBV9	TRBJ1-4	-	-	TGTGCCAGCAGCGCCGAGGGCAGGGATAGTGAAAAACTGTTTTTT	CASSAEGRDSEKLFF
TRBV10-3	TRBJ1-1	TRBD1	-	TGTGCCATCAGTGAATTCGACAGGGGTAACACTGAAGCTTTCTTT	CAISEFDRGNTEAFF
TRBV19	TRBJ1-5	TRBD1	-	TGTGCCAGTAGTAGGGGGGACAGTACCGTGCCTCAGCCCCAGCATTTT	CASSRGDSTVPQPQHF
TRBV11-2	TRBJ1-3	-	-	TGTGCCAGCAGCCCCCGGGCCTACTCCTCTGGAAACACCATATATTTT	CASSPRAYSSGNTIYF
TRBV4-1	TRBJ2-3	-	-	TGCGCCAGCAGCCAAGATCGGGAGAACACGCAGTATTTT	CASSQDRENTQYF
TRBV6-6	TRBJ2-7	-	once	TGTGCCAGCACCCCGCCCGGGGCCAGCTCCTACGAGCAGTACTTC	CASTPPGASSYEQYF
TRBV10-3	TRBJ2-7	TRBD2	-	TGTGCCATCAGTGAGTCGAGCGGGGGCCAGACCTACGAGCAGTACTTC	CAISESSGGQTYEQYF
TRBV2	TRBJ1-2	-	once	TGTGCCAGCGGCGGGGTTGGAGAATATGGCTACACCTTC	CASGGVGEYGYTF